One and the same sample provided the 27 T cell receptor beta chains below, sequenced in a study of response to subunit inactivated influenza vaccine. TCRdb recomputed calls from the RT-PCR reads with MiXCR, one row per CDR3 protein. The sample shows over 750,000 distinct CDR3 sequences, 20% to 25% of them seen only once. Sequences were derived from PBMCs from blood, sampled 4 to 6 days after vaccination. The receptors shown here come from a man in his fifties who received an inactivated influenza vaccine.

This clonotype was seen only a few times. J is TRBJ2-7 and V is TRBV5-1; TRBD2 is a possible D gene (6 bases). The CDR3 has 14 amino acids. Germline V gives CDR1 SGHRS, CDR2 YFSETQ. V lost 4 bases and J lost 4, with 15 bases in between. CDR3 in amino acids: CASSTGDWMYEQYF. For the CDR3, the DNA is TGCGCCAGCAGCACGGGGGACTGGATGTACGAGCAGTACTTC.

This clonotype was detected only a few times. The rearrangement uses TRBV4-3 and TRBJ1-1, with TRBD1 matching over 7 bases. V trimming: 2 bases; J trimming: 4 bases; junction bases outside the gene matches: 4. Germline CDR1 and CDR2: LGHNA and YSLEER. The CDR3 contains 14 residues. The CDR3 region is CASSQNRGATEAFF. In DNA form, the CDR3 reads TGCGCCAGCAGCCAAAACAGGGGTGCCACTGAAGCTTTCTTT.

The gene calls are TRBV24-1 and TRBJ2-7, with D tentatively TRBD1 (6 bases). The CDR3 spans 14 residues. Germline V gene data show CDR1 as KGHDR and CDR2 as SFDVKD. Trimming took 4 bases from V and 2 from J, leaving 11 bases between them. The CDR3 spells CATSEPGTTYEQYF. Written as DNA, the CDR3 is TGTGCCACCAGTGAGCCCGGGACAACCTACGAGCAGTACTTC.

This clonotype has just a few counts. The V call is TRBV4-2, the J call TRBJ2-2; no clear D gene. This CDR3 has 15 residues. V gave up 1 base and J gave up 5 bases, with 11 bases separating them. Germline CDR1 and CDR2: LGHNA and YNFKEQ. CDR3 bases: TGTGCCAGCAGCCAAGGGGTGGGTAGGACCGGGGAGCTGTTTTTT. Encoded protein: CASSQGVGRTGELFF.

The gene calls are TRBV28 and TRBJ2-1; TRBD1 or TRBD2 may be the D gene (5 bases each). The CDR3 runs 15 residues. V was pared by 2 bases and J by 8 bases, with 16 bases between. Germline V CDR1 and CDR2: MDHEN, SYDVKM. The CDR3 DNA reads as TGTGCCAGCAGTTTAATCGGGGCGTCGACGGATGAGCAGTTCTTC. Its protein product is CASSLIGASTDEQFF.

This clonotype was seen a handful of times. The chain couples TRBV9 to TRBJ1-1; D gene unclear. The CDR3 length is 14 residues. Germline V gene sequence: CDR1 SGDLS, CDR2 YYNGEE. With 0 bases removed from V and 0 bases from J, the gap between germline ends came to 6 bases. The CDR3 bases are TGTGCCAGCAGCGTAGAGGGCGTGAACACTGAAGCTTTCTTT. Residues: CASSVEGVNTEAFF.

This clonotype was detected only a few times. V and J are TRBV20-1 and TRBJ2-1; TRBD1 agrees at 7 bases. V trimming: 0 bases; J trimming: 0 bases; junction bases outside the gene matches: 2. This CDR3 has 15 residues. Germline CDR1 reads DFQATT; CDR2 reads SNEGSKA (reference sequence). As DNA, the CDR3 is TGCAGTGCTAGAGATCCAGGGGGCTCCTACAATGAGCAGTTCTTC. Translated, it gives CSARDPGGSYNEQFF.

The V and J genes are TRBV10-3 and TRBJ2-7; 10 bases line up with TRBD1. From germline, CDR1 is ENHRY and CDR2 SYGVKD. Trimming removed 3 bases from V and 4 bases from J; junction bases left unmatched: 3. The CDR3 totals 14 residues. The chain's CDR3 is CAISDTGQGYEQYF. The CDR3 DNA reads TGTGCCATCAGTGATACGGGACAGGGGTACGAGCAGTACTTC.

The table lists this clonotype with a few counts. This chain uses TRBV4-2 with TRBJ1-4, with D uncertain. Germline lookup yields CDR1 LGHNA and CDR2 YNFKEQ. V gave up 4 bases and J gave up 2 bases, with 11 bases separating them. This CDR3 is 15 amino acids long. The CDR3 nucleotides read TGTGCCAGCAGCCCACCCGGGAGGACTAATGAAAAACTGTTTTTT. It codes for CASSPPGRTNEKLFF.

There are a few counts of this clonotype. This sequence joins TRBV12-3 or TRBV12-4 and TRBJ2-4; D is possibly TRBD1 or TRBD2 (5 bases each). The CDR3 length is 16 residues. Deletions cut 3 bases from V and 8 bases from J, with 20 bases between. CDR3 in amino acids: CASSFGRVRVGDIQYF. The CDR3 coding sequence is TGTGCCAGCAGTTTCGGCAGGGTAAGGGTGGGAGACATTCAGTACTTC.

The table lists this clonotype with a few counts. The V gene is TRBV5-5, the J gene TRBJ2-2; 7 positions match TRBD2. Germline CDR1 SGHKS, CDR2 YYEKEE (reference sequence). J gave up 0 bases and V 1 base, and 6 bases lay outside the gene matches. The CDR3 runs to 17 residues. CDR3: CASSLLPGGSNTGELFF. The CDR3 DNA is TGTGCCAGCAGCTTGCTTCCGGGGGGATCGAACACCGGGGAGCTGTTTTTT.

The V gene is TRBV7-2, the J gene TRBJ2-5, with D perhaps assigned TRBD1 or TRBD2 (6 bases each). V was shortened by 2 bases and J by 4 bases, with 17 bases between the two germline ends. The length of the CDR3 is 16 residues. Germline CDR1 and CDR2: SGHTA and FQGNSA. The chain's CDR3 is CASSLPLGGGPETQYF. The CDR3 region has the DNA TGTGCCAGCAGCTTACCCCTGGGGGGCGGCCCAGAGACCCAGTACTTC.

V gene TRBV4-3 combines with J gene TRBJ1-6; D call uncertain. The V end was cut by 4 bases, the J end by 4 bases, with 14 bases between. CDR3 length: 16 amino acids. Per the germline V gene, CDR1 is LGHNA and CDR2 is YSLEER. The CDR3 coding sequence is TGCGCCAGCAGCCCCTTTTATTCGAGATATAATTCACCCCTCCACTTT. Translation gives CASSPFYSRYNSPLHF.

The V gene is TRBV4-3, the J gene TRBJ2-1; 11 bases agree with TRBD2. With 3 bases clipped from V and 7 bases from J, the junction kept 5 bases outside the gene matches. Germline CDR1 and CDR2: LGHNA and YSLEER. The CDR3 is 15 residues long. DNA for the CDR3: TGCGCCAGCAGCCAGGGACTAGCGGATTTTAATGAGCAGTTCTTC. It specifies CASSQGLADFNEQFF.

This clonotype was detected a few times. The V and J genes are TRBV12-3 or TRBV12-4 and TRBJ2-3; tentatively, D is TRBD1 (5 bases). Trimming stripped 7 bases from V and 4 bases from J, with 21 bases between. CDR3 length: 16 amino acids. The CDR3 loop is CASKQMGQLPADTQYF. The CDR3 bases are TGTGCCAGCAAACAGATGGGGCAGTTGCCGGCAGATACGCAGTATTTT.

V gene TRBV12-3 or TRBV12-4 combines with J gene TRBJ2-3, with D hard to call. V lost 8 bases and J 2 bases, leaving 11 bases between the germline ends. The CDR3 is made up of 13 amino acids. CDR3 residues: CASRSYFTDTQYF. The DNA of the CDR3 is TGTGCCAGCCGATCATACTTCACAGATACGCAGTATTTT.

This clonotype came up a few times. The CDR3: CATSDRGLDTQYF. Here the CDR3 DNA reads TGTGCCACCAGTGACCGTGGACTAGATACGCAGTATTTT. The rearrangement links TRBV24-1 to TRBJ2-3; D possibly corresponds to TRBD2 (5 bases). CDR1 and CDR2 from the germline V gene are KGHDR and SFDVKD. V was shortened by 4 bases and J by 5 bases, with 9 bases between the two germline ends. The CDR3 runs 13 residues.

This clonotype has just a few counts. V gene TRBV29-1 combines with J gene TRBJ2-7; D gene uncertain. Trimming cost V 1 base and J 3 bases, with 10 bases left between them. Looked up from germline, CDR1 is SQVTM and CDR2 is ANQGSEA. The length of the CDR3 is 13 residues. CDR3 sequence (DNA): TGCAGCGTTGAAGGTGGGGTATACTACGAGCAGTACTTC. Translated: CSVEGGVYYEQYF.

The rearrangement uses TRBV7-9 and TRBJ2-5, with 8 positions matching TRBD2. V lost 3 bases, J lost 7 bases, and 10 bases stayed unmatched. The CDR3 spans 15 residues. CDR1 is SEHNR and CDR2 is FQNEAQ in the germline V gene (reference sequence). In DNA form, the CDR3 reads TGTGCCAGCAGCTTTCCTCATTTACGGGAGGGGACCCAGTACTTC. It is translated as CASSFPHLREGTQYF.

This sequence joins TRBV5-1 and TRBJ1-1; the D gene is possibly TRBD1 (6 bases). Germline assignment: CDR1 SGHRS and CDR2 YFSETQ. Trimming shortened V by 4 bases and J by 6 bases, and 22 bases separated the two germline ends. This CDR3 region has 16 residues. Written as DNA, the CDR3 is TGCGCCAGCAGCCGAAGGGGACAATCCCACTTGGCTGAAGCTTTCTTT. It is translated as CASSRRGQSHLAEAFF.

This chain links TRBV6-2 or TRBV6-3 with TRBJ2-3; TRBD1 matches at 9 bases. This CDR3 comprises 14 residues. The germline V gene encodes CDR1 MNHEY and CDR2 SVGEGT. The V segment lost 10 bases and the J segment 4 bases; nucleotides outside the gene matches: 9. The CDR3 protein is CATAGTGSPDTQYF. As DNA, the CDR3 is TGTGCCACCGCCGGGACAGGGTCGCCAGATACGCAGTATTTT.

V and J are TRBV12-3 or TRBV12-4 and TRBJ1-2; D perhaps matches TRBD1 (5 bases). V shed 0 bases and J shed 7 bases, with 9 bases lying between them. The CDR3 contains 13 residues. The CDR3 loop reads CASSLARGVGYTF. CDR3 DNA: TGTGCCAGCAGTTTAGCGCGGGGGGTTGGCTACACCTTC.

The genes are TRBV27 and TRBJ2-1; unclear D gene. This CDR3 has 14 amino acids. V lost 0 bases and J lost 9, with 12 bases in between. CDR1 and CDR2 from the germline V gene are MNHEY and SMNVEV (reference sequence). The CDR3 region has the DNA TGTGCCAGCAGTTTATCGCGTCAGCCCACTGAGCAGTTCTTC. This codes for CASSLSRQPTEQFF.

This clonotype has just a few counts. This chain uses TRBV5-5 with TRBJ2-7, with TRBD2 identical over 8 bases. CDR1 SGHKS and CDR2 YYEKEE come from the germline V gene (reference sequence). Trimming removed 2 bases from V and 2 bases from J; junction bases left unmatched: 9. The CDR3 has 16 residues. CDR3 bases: TGTGCCAGCAGCTTTGGGACTAGGGTAATAACCTACGAGCAGTACTTC. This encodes CASSFGTRVITYEQYF.

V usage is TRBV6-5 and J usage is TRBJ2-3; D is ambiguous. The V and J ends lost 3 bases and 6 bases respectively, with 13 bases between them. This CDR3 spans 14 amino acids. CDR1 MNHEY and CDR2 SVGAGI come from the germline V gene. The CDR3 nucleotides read TGTGCCAGCAGTTATAGGTGGAGTTCTGATACGCAGTATTTT. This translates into CASSYRWSSDTQYF.

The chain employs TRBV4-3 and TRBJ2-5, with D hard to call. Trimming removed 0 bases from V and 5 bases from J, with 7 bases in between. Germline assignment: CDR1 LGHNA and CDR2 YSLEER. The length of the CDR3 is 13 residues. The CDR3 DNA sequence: TGCGCCAGCAGCCAAGAATTGTCGGAGACCCAGTACTTC. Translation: CASSQELSETQYF.

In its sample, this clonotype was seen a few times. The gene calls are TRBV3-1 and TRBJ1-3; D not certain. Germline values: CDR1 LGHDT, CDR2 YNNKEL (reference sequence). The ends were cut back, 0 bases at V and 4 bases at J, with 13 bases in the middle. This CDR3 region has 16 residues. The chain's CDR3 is CASSQEYGLLGNTIYF. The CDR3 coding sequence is TGTGCCAGCAGCCAAGAGTATGGACTCTTGGGAAACACCATATATTTT.